The T cell receptor (beta chain) under discussion was sequenced for a study of T cell clones after liver transplantation. Clones were sequenced by immunoSEQ multiplex PCR, and TCRdb holds only the in-frame ones, with some missing. The sample shows more than 95,000 clones, under 90% of them seen only once. The germline V gene has CDR1 SGHVS and CDR2 FQNEAQ. The CDR3 contains 16 residues. Trimming removed 1 base at V and 2 bases at J, with 12 bases between. The material was CD4+ T cells from blood, obtained about 50 months after liver transplant. The genes are TRBV7-8 and TRBJ1-5; perhaps TRBD1 as D (6 bases). This TCR derives from a human patient who received a liver transplant. Some T cells may have come from the graft donor. CDR3 sequence: CASSLEGHGGNQPQHF. The DNA of the CDR3 is TGTGCCAGCAGCTTAGAGGGACATGGCGGCAATCAGCCCCAGCATTTT.